The 13 T cell receptor beta chains below were found in one sample sequenced in a study of blood T cell repertoires in COVID-19 (dated by TCRdb to the early 2020s). Library preparation employed the immunoSEQ multiplex PCR assay. The source is immuneACCESS, and TCRdb retained only in-frame sequences with V and J called. Part of the clones is not carried over; for the studies checked, unresolved V genes explain less than half of this, and the remainder is unexplained. The table for this sample lists around 300,000 clones; 88% of them were counted only once. Jointly, the top ten make up about 3% of the sample. Sequencing was performed on PBMCs or T cells enriched from blood (not recorded which). These receptors were collected from a woman in her forties or fifties who had recovered from COVID-19.

This sequence joins TRBV30 and TRBJ1-1, with 7 positions matching TRBD1. There are 17 residues in the CDR3. V shed 1 base and J 1 base; nucleotides not matched to a gene: 12. From germline, CDR1 is GTSNPN and CDR2 SVGIG (reference sequence). CDR3 DNA sequence: TGTGCCTGGAGTGAACCCGTCCAGGGGGTGAAGAACACTGAAGCTTTCTTT. It codes for CAWSEPVQGVKNTEAFF. Full variable domain (remainder filled in from reference TRBV30 and TRBJ1-1): SQTIHQWPATLVQPVGSPLSLECTVEGTSNPNLYWYRQAAGRGLQLLFYSVGIGQISSEVPQNLSASRPQDRQFILSSKKLLLSDSGFYLCAWSEPVQGVKNTEAFFGQGTRLTVV.

The chain couples TRBV6-5 to TRBJ2-4; tentative D call: TRBD2 (7 bases). The germline V and J ends were trimmed by 7 bases and 6 bases, with 16 bases remaining between them. CDR1 and CDR2 from the germline V gene are MNHEY and SVGAGI. The CDR3 covers 14 residues. The chain's CDR3 is CASTGGGSGNIQYF. CDR3 in DNA: TGTGCCAGCACGGGGGGCGGGAGTGGAAACATTCAGTACTTC.

The rearrangement links TRBV5-4 to TRBJ2-5; TRBD2 aligns across 14 bases. The V and J ends lost 3 bases and 3 bases, in that order; junction bases with no gene match: 4. Germline V gene sequence: CDR1 SGHNT, CDR2 YYREEE (reference sequence). The CDR3 sequence is 16 residues long. The CDR3, as DNA: TGTGCCAGCAGCTCCGGGACTAGCGGGAGAAAAGAGACCCAGTACTTC. Translated, it gives CASSSGTSGRKETQYF.

The chain has TRBV7-3 and TRBJ2-2, with D hard to call. In germline, CDR1 is SGHTA, CDR2 FQGTGA. Trimming took off 5 bases at V and 5 bases at J, with 9 bases between the two ends. This CDR3 comprises 13 residues. CDR3 DNA: TGTGCCAGCAGCCCCCAGGTTACCGGGGAGCTGTTTTTT. This codes for CASSPQVTGELFF.

The chain combines TRBV25-1 with TRBJ1-2; D gene ambiguous. Germline CDR1 MGHDK, CDR2 SYGVNS. V shed 2 bases and J shed 7 bases, with 11 bases lying between them. The CDR3 runs to 13 residues. The CDR3 DNA sequence: TGTGCCAGCAGTGAAAATAAAGCGAGTGGCTACACCTTC. Translating gives CASSENKASGYTF.

The chain joins TRBV29-1 to TRBJ1-5, with D possibly matching TRBD1 (6 bases). The V gene lost 3 bases and the J gene lost 6 bases, with 18 bases spanning the gap. There are 15 residues in the CDR3. Germline CDR1 SQVTM, CDR2 ANQGSEA. The CDR3 nucleotides are TGCAGCGTTGATGGGCAGGGGAGTGTGTTTCAGCCCCAGCATTTT. Translating it yields CSVDGQGSVFQPQHF.

The CDR3 loop is CASSGQEGILSGNTIYF. Written as DNA, the CDR3 is TGTGCCAGCAGCGGACAGGAAGGTATTTTATCTGGAAACACCATATATTTT. This chain uses TRBV9 with TRBJ1-3; TRBD1 might be the D (6 bases). The length of the CDR3 is 17 residues. The ends were cut back, 3 bases at V and 1 base at J, with 17 bases in the middle. Germline-derived CDR1 and CDR2 are SGDLS and YYNGEE.

The V and J genes are TRBV7-2 and TRBJ2-7; TRBD1 is a possible D gene (6 bases). The CDR3 extends over 16 amino acids. The V gene lost 2 bases and the J gene lost 2 bases, with 16 bases spanning the gap. CDR1 is SGHTA and CDR2 is FQGNSA in the germline V gene. CDR3 region: CASSLNPGTPTYEQYF. CDR3 bases: TGTGCCAGCAGCTTAAATCCTGGGACACCAACCTACGAGCAGTACTTC.

The chain uses TRBV7-8 and TRBJ2-7; TRBD1 matches at 8 bases. This CDR3 is built from 14 residues. V shed 5 bases, J shed 2 bases, and the junction held 5 bases outside the gene matches. Germline V lookup: CDR1 SGHVS, CDR2 FQNEAQ. The CDR3: CASSQGAAAYEQYF. Here the CDR3 DNA reads TGTGCCAGCAGCCAGGGGGCAGCCGCCTACGAGCAGTACTTC.

This rearrangement joins TRBV7-8 to TRBJ1-1; D is unresolved. Trimming removed 8 bases from V and 4 bases from J, with 17 bases in between. The CDR3 contains 14 residues. CDR1 and CDR2 (germline): SGHVS, FQNEAQ. In nucleotides, the CDR3 is TGTGCCAGCGCCCGAGAAGAGGGAAGCACTGAAGCTTTCTTT. Translated: CASAREEGSTEAFF.

The chain uses TRBV6-2 or TRBV6-3 and TRBJ2-1, with TRBD2 identical over 14 bases. V lost 6 bases and J lost 0; bases outside the gene matches: 10. The CDR3 loop spans 19 amino acids. Germline assignment: CDR1 MNHEY and CDR2 SVGEGT. CDR3 residues: CASSRTSGRTTYSYNEQFF. CDR3 DNA: TGTGCCAGCAGCCGGACTAGCGGGAGGACCACTTACTCCTACAATGAGCAGTTCTTC.

The chain has TRBV6-5 and TRBJ1-1, with TRBD1 as a possible D gene (5 bases). From germline, CDR1 is MNHEY and CDR2 SVGAGI. Trimming left V 7 bases short and J 5 bases short, with 11 bases between. The CDR3 spans 12 residues. For the CDR3, the DNA is TGTGCCAGCACGCAGGGATGGACTGAAGCTTTCTTT. This encodes CASTQGWTEAFF.

The chain has TRBV19 and TRBJ1-5; 8 nucleotides match TRBD1. Germline assignment: CDR1 LNHDA and CDR2 SQIVND (reference sequence). V lost 6 bases, J lost 4 bases, and 8 bases stayed unmatched. The CDR3 extends over 15 amino acids. The CDR3 sequence is CASSLDRDINQPQHF. The CDR3 nucleotides read TGTGCCAGTAGCCTGGACAGGGATATTAATCAGCCCCAGCATTTT. Drawing the rest from reference TRBV19 and TRBJ1-5, the complete variable domain is DGGITQSPKYLFRKEGQNVTLSCEQNLNHDAMYWYRQDPGQGLRLIYYSQIVNDFQKGDIAEGYSVSREKKESFPLTVTSAQKNPTAFYLCASSLDRDINQPQHFGDGTRLSIL.